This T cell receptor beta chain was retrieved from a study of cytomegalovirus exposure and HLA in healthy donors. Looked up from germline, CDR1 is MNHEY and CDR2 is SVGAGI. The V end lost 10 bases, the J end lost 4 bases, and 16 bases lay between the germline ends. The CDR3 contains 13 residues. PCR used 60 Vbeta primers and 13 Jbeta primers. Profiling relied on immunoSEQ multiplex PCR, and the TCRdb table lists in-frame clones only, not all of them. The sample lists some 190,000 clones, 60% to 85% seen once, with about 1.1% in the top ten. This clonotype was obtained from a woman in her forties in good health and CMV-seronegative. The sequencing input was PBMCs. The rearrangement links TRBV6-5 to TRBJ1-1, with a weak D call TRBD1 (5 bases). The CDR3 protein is CATMGDGGTEAFF. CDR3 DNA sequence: TGTGCCACCATGGGGGACGGGGGCACTGAAGCTTTCTTT.